This T cell receptor (beta chain) was identified in a study of spatial heterogeneity in lung cancer. Overall study results and limits: The study found that expanded intratumoral alpha and beta TCR counts tracked tumor mutation counts.

V lost 6 bases and J lost 3, with 11 bases in between. The CDR3 sequence is 14 residues long. In germline, CDR1 is MNHNS, CDR2 SASEGT. In its sample, this clonotype was seen many times. Its target is unknown. Time point reported: sample taken at primary tumor resection. The donors were 55 to 80 patients with non-small cell lung cancer that was early-stage and untreated. MiXCR, run by TCRdb on the 5' RACE reads, gives a single entry per CDR3 protein. The sample lists around 100,000 distinct CDR3 sequences, 4% to 4.5% occurring once. The source of this sequence is a male donor with early-stage non-small cell lung cancer. Sequencing was performed on lung tumor tissue, taken at surgery. The rearrangement joins TRBV6-1 to TRBJ1-4; D gene ambiguous. CDR3 sequence: CASRTDAANEKLFF. CDR3 DNA: TGTGCCAGCAGAACGGACGCGGCTAATGAAAAACTGTTTTTT.